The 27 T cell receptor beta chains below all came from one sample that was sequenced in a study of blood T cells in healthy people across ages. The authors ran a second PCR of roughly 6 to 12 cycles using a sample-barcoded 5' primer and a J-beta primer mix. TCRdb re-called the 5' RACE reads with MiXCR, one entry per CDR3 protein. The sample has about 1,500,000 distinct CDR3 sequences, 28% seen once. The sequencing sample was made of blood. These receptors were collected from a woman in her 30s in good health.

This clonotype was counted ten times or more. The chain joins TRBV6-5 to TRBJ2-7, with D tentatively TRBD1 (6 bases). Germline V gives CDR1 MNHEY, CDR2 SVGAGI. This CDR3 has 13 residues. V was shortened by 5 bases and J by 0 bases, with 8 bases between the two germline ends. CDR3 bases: TGTGCCAGCAGTACGGACAGCTCCTACGAGCAGTACTTC. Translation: CASSTDSSYEQYF.

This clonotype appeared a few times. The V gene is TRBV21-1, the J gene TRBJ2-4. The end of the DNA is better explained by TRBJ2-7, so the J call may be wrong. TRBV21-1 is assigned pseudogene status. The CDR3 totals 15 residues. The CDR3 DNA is TGTGCCAGCAGCAAGAACCCAGGTCAGACCTACGAGCAGTACTTC. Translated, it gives CASSKNPGQTYEQYF.

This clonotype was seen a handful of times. CDR3 in DNA: TGTGCCAGCAGTTTAGCATCCAGGAGCAATCAGCCCCAGCATTTT. Amino acid sequence: CASSLASRSNQPQHF. The V call is TRBV12-3 or TRBV12-4, the J call TRBJ1-5; D unresolved. V lost 0 bases to trimming and J lost 1 base, with 7 bases between them. The CDR3 is made up of 15 amino acids.

The CDR3 region is CSVPSRRGGTGELFF. Written as DNA, the CDR3 is TGCAGTGTACCCTCCCGACGGGGAGGCACCGGGGAGCTGTTTTTT. The rearrangement uses TRBV20-1 and TRBJ2-2, with D tentatively TRBD2 (6 bases). With 7 bases removed from V and 4 bases from J, the gap between germline ends came to 19 bases. CDR1 and CDR2 from the germline V gene are DFQATT and SNEGSKA (reference sequence). The CDR3 extends over 15 amino acids.

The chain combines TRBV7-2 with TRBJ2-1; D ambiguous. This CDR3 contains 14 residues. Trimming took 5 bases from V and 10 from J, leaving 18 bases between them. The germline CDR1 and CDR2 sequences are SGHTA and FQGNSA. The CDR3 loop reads CASSLGPGSYEQFF. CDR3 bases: TGTGCCAGCAGCCTAGGCCCCGGATCCTACGAGCAGTTCTTC.

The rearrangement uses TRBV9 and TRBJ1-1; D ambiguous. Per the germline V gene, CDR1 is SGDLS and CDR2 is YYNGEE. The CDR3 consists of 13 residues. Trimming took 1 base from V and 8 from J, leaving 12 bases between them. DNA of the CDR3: TGTGCCAGCAGCGTAAGTCCGGACTCCGAAGCTTTCTTT. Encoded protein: CASSVSPDSEAFF.

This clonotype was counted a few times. CDR3 loop: CASSPPGTGNTGELFF. CDR3 coding DNA: TGCGCCAGCAGCCCCCCCGGGACAGGGAACACCGGGGAGCTGTTTTTT. The chain has TRBV5-1 and TRBJ2-2, with 8 bases that match TRBD1. CDR1 is SGHRS, CDR2 YFSETQ, per germline. V shed 4 bases and J 1 base; nucleotides not matched to a gene: 6. This CDR3 spans 16 amino acids. The full variable domain, completed using reference TRBV5-1 and TRBJ2-2, is KAGVTQTPRYLIKTRGQQVTLSCSPISGHRSVSWYQQTPGQGLQFLFEYFSETQRNKGNFPGRFSGRQFSNSRSEMNVSTLELGDSALYLCASSPPGTGNTGELFFGEGSRLTVL.

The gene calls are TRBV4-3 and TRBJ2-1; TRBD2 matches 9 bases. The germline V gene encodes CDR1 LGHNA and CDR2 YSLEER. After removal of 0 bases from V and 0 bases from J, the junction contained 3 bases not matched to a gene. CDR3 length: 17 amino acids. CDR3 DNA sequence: TGCGCCAGCAGCCAAGAAGGTAGCGGGAGCTCCTACAATGAGCAGTTCTTC. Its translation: CASSQEGSGSSYNEQFF.

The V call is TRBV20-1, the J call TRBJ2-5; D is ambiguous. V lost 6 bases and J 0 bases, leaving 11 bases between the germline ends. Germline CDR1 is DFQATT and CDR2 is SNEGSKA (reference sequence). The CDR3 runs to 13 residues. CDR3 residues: CSADGVNQETQYF. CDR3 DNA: TGCAGTGCAGACGGCGTCAACCAAGAGACCCAGTACTTC.

The chain's CDR3 is CASSLEQGKACEQYF. CDR3 DNA: TGTGCCAGCAGCTTAGAACAGGGCAAGGCCTGCGAGCAGTACTTC. The chain links TRBV7-9 to TRBJ2-7; possibly TRBD1 for D (6 bases). Germline-derived CDR1 and CDR2 are SEHNR and FQNEAQ (reference sequence). The V end was cut by 1 base, the J end by 6 bases, with 16 bases between. CDR3 length: 15 amino acids.

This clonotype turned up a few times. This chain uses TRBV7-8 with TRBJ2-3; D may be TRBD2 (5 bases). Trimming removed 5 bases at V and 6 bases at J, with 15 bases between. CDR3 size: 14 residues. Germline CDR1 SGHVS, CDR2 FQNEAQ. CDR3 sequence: CASSARGRVDTQYF. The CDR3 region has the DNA TGTGCCAGCAGCGCGAGAGGGCGTGTCGATACGCAGTATTTT.

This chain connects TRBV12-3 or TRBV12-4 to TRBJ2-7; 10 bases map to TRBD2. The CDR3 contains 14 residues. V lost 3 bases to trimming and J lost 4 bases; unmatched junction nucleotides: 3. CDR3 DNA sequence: TGTGCCAGCAGTTTTACTAGCGGGATATACGAGCAGTACTTC. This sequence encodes CASSFTSGIYEQYF.

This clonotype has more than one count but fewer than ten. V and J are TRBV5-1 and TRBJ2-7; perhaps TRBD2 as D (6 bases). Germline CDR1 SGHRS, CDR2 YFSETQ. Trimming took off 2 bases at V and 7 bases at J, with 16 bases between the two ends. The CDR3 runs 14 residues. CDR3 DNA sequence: TGCGCCAGCAGCTTTAAGGGGCAGGAGGGGGAGCAGTACTTC. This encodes CASSFKGQEGEQYF.

Here the CDR3 DNA reads TGCAGTGCCACGCCCTGGGATGAGCAGTTCTTC. It codes for CSATPWDEQFF. The rearrangement uses TRBV20-1 and TRBJ2-1, with D uncertain. The germline CDR1 and CDR2 sequences are DFQATT and SNEGSKA (reference sequence). The CDR3 has 11 amino acids. Trimming pared 6 bases from V and 8 bases from J, leaving 11 bases between.

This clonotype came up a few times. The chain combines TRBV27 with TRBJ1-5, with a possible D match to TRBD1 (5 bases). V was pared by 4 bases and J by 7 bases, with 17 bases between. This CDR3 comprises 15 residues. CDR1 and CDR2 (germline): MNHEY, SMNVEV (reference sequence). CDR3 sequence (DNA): TGTGCCAGCAGTTCAAACATGGGTGGGGACCAGCCCCAGCATTTT. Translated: CASSSNMGGDQPQHF.

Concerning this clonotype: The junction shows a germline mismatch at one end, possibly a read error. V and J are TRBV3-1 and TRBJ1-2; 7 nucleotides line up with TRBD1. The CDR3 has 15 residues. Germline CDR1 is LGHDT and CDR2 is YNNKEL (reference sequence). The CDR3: CASSQTDRVNYGYIF. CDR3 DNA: TGTGCCAGCAGCCAAACCGACAGGGTAAACTATGGCTACATCTTC.

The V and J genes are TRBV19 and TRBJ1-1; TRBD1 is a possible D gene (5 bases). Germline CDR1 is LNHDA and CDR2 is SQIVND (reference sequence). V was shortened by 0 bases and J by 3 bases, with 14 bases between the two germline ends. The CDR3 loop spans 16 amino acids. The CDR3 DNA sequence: TGTGCCAGTAGTATAGATCACGGGGGACCTTACACTGAAGCTTTCTTT. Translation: CASSIDHGGPYTEAFF.

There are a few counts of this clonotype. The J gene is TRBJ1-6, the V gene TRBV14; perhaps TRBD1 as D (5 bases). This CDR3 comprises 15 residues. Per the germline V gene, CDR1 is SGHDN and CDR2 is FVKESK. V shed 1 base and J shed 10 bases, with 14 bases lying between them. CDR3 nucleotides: TGTGCCAGCAGCCAAGGGCCAGGGTCGCTGTCACCCCTCCACTTT. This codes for CASSQGPGSLSPLHF. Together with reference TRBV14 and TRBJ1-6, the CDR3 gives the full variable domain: EAGVTQFPSHSVIEKGQTVTLRCDPISGHDNLYWYRRVMGKEIKFLLHFVKESKQDESGMPNNRFLAERTGGTYSTLKVQPAELEDSGVYFCASSQGPGSLSPLHFGNGTRLTVT.

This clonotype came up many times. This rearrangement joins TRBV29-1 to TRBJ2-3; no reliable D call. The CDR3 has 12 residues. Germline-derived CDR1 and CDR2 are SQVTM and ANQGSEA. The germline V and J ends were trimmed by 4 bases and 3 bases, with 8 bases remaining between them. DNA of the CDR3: TGCAGCGTTGGAAGCACGACAGATACGCAGTATTTT. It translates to CSVGSTTDTQYF.

This CDR3 is CASSRRAGLAGAYSSDTQYF. The DNA for the CDR3 is TGTGCCAGCAGCCGCCGCGCAGGACTAGCGGGAGCCTATTCTTCAGATACGCAGTATTTT. The V call is TRBV3-1, the J call TRBJ2-3; 13 bases map to TRBD2. After removal of 4 bases from V and 4 bases from J, the junction contained 17 bases not matched to a gene. The CDR3 extends over 20 amino acids. Germline V gives CDR1 LGHDT, CDR2 YNNKEL (reference sequence).

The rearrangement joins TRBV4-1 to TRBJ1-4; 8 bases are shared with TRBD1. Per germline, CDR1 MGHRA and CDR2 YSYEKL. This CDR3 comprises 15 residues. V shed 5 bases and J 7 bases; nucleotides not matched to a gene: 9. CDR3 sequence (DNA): TGCGCCAGCAGCAACCGGGACAGGCGGGGTGAAAAACTGTTTTTT. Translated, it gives CASSNRDRRGEKLFF.

The CDR3 reads CASSILGQDGTDTQYF. The CDR3 coding sequence is TGTGCCAGTAGTATCCTCGGACAGGACGGCACAGATACGCAGTATTTT. V usage is TRBV19 and J usage is TRBJ2-3; TRBD1 matches 7 bases. Trimming took 3 bases from V and 1 from J; bases not matched to a gene: 7. Germline V CDR1 and CDR2: LNHDA, SQIVND (reference sequence). The CDR3 consists of 16 residues.

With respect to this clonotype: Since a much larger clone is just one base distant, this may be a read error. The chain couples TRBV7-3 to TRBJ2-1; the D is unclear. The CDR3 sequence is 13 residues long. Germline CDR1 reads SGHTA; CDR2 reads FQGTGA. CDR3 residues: CTSSQDGNNEQFF. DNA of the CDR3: TGTACCAGCAGCCAGGACGGAAACAATGAGCAGTTCTTC.

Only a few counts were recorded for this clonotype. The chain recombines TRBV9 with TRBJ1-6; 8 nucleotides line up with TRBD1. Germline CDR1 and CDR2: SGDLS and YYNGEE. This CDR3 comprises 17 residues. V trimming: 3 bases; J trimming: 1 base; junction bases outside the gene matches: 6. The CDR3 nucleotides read TGTGCCAGCAGCGGAGCCGACAGGGGTTCCTATAATTCACCCCTCCACTTT. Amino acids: CASSGADRGSYNSPLHF.

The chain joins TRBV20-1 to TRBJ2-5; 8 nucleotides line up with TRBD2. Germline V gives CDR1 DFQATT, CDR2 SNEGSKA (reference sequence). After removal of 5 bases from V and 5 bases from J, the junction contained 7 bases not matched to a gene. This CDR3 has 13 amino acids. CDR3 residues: CSAPAGGTETQYF. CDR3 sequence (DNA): TGCAGTGCTCCGGCGGGGGGAACGGAGACCCAGTACTTC.

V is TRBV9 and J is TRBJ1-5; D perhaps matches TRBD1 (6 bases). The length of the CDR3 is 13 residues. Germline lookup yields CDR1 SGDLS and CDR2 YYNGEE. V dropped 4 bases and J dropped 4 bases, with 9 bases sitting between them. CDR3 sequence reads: CASSIGGNQPQHF. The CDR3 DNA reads TGTGCCAGCAGCATAGGGGGGAATCAGCCCCAGCATTTT.

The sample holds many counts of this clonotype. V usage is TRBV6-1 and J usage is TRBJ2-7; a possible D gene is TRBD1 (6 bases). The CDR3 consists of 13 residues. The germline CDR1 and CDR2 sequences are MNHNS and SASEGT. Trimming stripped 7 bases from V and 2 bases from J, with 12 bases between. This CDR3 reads CASIGQTTYEQYF. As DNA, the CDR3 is TGTGCCAGCATCGGACAGACCACCTACGAGCAGTACTTC.